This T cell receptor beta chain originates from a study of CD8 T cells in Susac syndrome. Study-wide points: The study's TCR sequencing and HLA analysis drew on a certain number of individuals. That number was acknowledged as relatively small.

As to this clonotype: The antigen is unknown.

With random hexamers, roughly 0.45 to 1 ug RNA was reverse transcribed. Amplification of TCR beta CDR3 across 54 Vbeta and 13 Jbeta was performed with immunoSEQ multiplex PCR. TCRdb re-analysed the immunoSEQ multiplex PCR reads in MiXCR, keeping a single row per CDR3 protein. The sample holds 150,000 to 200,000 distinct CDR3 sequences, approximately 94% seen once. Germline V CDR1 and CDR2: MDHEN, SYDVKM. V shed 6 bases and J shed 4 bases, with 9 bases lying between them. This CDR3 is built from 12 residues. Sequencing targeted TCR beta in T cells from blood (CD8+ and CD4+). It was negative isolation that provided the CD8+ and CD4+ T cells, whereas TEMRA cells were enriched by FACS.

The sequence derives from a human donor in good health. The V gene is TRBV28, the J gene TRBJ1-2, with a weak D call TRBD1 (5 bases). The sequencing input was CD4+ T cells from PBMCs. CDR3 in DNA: TGTGCCAGCAGCTCAGGGATCTATGGCTACACCTTC. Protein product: CASSSGIYGYTF.